This T cell receptor beta chain comes out of a study of T cell responses to AZD1222 COVID-19 vaccine. Study-wide findings and caveats: Clonal diversity may have been underestimated in mostly white British donors.

The method was immunoSEQ multiplex PCR; TCRdb's version includes in-frame clones alone and lacks a portion of them. This sample has more than 85,000 clones, with roughly 80% found just once. Trimming cost V 9 bases and J 0 bases, with 18 bases left between them. The CDR3 runs 16 residues. Per germline, CDR1 ENHRY and CDR2 SYGVKD. About this clone itself: Its antigen is unidentified.

The sequence was obtained from an adult in good health. The input for sequencing was peripheral blood, taken on day 0 of AZD1222 vaccination. The chain has TRBV10-3 and TRBJ1-3, with D unresolved. In DNA, the CDR3 is TGTGCCATTTCGTCTCTAGGAAGCCTCTCTGGAAACACCATATATTTT. It codes for CAISSLGSLSGNTIYF.